These T cell receptor beta chains were read from a single sample in a study of OX40 agonist ivuxolimab in advanced cancers. Method: immunoSEQ multiplex PCR; TCRdb's copy keeps in-frame clones and lacks some. The sample shows under 15,000 clones, around two thirds of them seen only once. The specimen was CD4+ or CD8+ T cells sorted from blood, collected in a trial of the OX40 agonist ivuxolimab. These receptors originate from an adult with an advanced solid tumor such as melanoma, head and neck, liver or kidney cancer. CDR3s include the opening cysteine and the closing phenylalanine or tryptophan. A D gene is named only where the DNA matches it firmly. Size is omitted from some rows. Given values are once, few, many or a class for expanded clones.

clone size	D gene	V gene	J gene	CDR3 DNA	CDR3 protein
many	TRBD1	TRBV4-1	TRBJ1-1	TGCGCCAGCAGCTACCTTGGGACAGGGGGTCTGAACACTGAAGCTTTCTTT	CASSYLGTGGLNTEAFF
-	-	TRBV9	TRBJ2-1	TGTGCCAGCAGCGTAGAGACTTACAATGAGCAGTTCTTC	CASSVETYNEQFF
few	-	TRBV27	TRBJ2-2	TGTGCCAGCAGTGAACAGGGGGAGGGCGGGGAGCTGTTTTTT	CASSEQGEGGELFF
-	TRBD2	TRBV27	TRBJ2-1	TGTGCCAGCAGTTTCACGCTAGCGGGGTACAATGAGCAGTTCTTC	CASSFTLAGYNEQFF
few	-	TRBV6-5	TRBJ1-1	TGTGCCAGCAGTGGCTGGGAGTACACTGAAGCTTTCTTT	CASSGWEYTEAFF
-	-	TRBV9	TRBJ1-1	TGTGCCAGCAGCGTAGGGGGGGTACTGAACACTGAAGCTTTCTTT	CASSVGGVLNTEAFF
-	-	TRBV13	TRBJ1-1	TGTGCCAGCAGCTTGGAGGGTGTTGCGGCTTTCTTT	CASSLEGVAAFF
few	-	TRBV4-1	TRBJ1-1	TGCGCCAGCAGCCACACTGGACAGATGGCTTTCTTT	CASSHTGQMAFF
-	-	TRBV9	TRBJ1-4	TGTGCCAGCAGCGCGGATACAGAGAATGAAAAACTGTTTTTT	CASSADTENEKLFF
-	TRBD1	TRBV4-1	TRBJ1-2	TGCGCCAGCAGCCAAGAAGTTGACAGGGACCTTGGCTACACCTTC	CASSQEVDRDLGYTF
-	-	TRBV7-9	TRBJ2-7	TGTGCCAGCAGCTTATATGGGCGCCAAACGGACGAGCAGTACTTC	CASSLYGRQTDEQYF
-	-	TRBV15	TRBJ1-5	TGTGCCACCAGCAGAGATGTGGGGGCGCCCCATCAGCCCCAGCATTTT	CATSRDVGAPHQPQHF
-	-	TRBV18	TRBJ2-7	TGTGCCAGCTCACAGCTGGGGACTTACTATCACTACGAGCAGTACTTC	CASSQLGTYYHYEQYF
-	-	TRBV19	TRBJ2-1	TGTGCCAGTAGTATAGTCATTAGTGGCGATGAGCAGTTCTTC	CASSIVISGDEQFF
-	-	TRBV21-1	TRBJ2-3	TGTGCCAGCAGCACCGGACAGGGGGGCTCAGATACGCAGTATTTT	CASSTGQGGSDTQYF
-	-	TRBV11-2	TRBJ1-1	TGTGCCAGCAGCGCGACAGGGAACACTGAAGCTTTCTTT	CASSATGNTEAFF
-	TRBD1	TRBV13	TRBJ2-7	TGTGCCAGCAGCTTAGGAGGACAGGGCTCCCGCGAGCAGTACTTC	CASSLGGQGSREQYF
medium-sized	-	TRBV7-3	TRBJ2-3	TGTGCCAGCAGCTTACTTGGGAGCACAGATACGCAGTATTTT	CASSLLGSTDTQYF
-	TRBD2	TRBV5-1	TRBJ2-1	TGCGCCAGCAGCCCCACTAGCGGGAGGCCCTCCTACAATGAGCAGTTCTTC	CASSPTSGRPSYNEQFF
-	TRBD2	TRBV29-1	TRBJ2-1	TGCAGCGCCAGTCTAGCGGGAGGGCCTCCAGGGGGTGAGCAGTTCTTC	CSASLAGGPPGGEQFF
-	-	TRBV27	TRBJ2-7	TGTGCCAGCAGTTTATCCGGCTACTACGAGCAGTACTTC	CASSLSGYYEQYF
-	-	TRBV18	TRBJ1-5	TGTGCCAGCTCACCACCGGAACAGGCGTTAAATCAGCCCCAGCATTTT	CASSPPEQALNQPQHF
few	TRBD2	TRBV5-5	TRBJ2-7	TGTGCCAGCAGCCCCCAGGCTAGCGGCTACGAGCAGTACTTC	CASSPQASGYEQYF
once	TRBD1	TRBV27	TRBJ2-1	TGTGCCAGCAGTGAAACAGGGGGCAATGAGCAGTTCTTC	CASSETGGNEQFF
-	-	TRBV27	TRBJ2-5	TGTGCCAGCAGGGGGACCGGGTCCCACCAGTACTTC	CASRGTGSHQYF
hyperexpanded	-	TRBV7-7	TRBJ2-3	TGTGCCAGCAGCGAGGGTGGGACAGATACGCAGTATTTT	CASSEGGTDTQYF
-	-	TRBV5-5	TRBJ2-7	TGTGCCAGCAGCTTGTCGCCCCAGGGGTCCCAACACTACGAGCAGTACTTC	CASSLSPQGSQHYEQYF
-	-	TRBV5-4	TRBJ1-1	TGTGTAGGGGGGGAAAACACTGAAGCTTTCTTT	CVGGENTEAFF
-	TRBD1	TRBV5-1	TRBJ2-2	TGCGCCAGCAGCCCGGGACCCGGACAGGGGGGGGCCGGGGAGCTGTTTTTT	CASSPGPGQGGAGELFF
-	-	TRBV7-6	TRBJ1-1	TGTGCCAGCAGCTTAAGTCCGGTAAACACTGAAGCTTTCTTT	CASSLSPVNTEAFF
few	-	TRBV5-5	TRBJ2-1	TGTGCCAGCAGCGTAGCGACTAGCAATGAGCAGTTCTTC	CASSVATSNEQFF
once	-	TRBV5-1	TRBJ1-1	TGCGCCAGCGGTAGAGGGGGGAATGATGAAGCTTTCTTT	CASGRGGNDEAFF
-	-	TRBV2	TRBJ1-1	TGTGCCAGCAGTGAAGGACAGCTGAACACTGAAGCTTTCTTT	CASSEGQLNTEAFF
few	-	TRBV28	TRBJ2-7	TGTGCCAGCAGTTTAAATGCAGGGTCCTACGAGCAGTACTTC	CASSLNAGSYEQYF
-	TRBD2	TRBV11-2	TRBJ2-1	TGTGCCAGCAGCTTACCGGGACTAGCGGGAAATGAGCAGTTCTTC	CASSLPGLAGNEQFF